The 30 T cell receptor beta chains listed next were all sequenced from one sample in a study of T cell changes during pregnancy in multiple sclerosis. Repertoires were generated with immunoSEQ multiplex PCR, while TCRdb's copy carries only in-frame clones and drops some. Among 35,000 to 55,000 clones listed, 90% were seen once. This sample comprised CD4+ T cells from peripheral blood mononuclear cells, obtained before pregnancy. The receptors were gathered from a female donor with multiple sclerosis, enrolled in a pregnancy study.

The chain is built from TRBV10-1 and TRBJ2-1; perhaps TRBD2 as D (6 bases). This CDR3 is 16 amino acids long. The V end lost 3 bases, the J end lost 3 bases, and 15 bases lay between the germline ends. Germline V gene sequence: CDR1 WNHNN, CDR2 SYGVQD (reference sequence). CDR3: CASSDQGLAVYNEQFF. Here the CDR3 DNA reads TGCGCCAGCAGTGACCAGGGACTGGCCGTCTACAATGAGCAGTTCTTC.

This clone was picked up a small number of times. The gene calls are TRBV7-9 and TRBJ2-7; weak D call: TRBD2 (5 bases). The CDR3 is 15 amino acids. Germline V gene data show CDR1 as SEHNR and CDR2 as FQNEAQ (reference sequence). V lost 1 base and J 6 bases, leaving 16 bases between the germline ends. CDR3 DNA sequence: TGTGCCAGCAGCTTAGGACGGACTTCACCCTCCGAGCAGTACTTC. Its translation: CASSLGRTSPSEQYF.

The chain has TRBV29-1 and TRBJ2-5; 10 nucleotides line up with TRBD2. CDR1 SQVTM and CDR2 ANQGSEA come from the germline V gene. V dropped 6 bases and J dropped 3; count of bases not matched to a gene: 7. The CDR3 runs to 14 residues. Written as DNA, the CDR3 is TGCAGCGTCGTGGGGACTAGCGCAAAAGAGACCCAGTACTTC. Its translation: CSVVGTSAKETQYF.

The chain couples TRBV7-2 to TRBJ1-1, with D tentatively TRBD1 (5 bases). Between the trimmed V and J ends, which lost 1 base and 11 bases, there was a span of 20 bases. The CDR3 runs to 15 residues. Germline CDR1 and CDR2: SGHTA and FQGNSA. CDR3 DNA: TGTGCCAGCAGCTTAGGGTGGGCCCCAGGGTCAGGGGCTTTCTTT. It codes for CASSLGWAPGSGAFF.

The rearrangement joins TRBV6-5 to TRBJ2-7, with D possibly matching TRBD2 (5 bases). V lost 6 bases, J lost 4 bases, and 7 bases lay in between. The CDR3 length is 11 residues. Per germline, CDR1 MNHEY and CDR2 SVGAGI. In DNA form, the CDR3 reads TGTGCCAGCAGGTTAGCGTACGAGCAGTACTTC. Its protein product is CASRLAYEQYF.

The V call is TRBV7-2, the J call TRBJ1-4; D not certain. This CDR3 is built from 12 residues. Germline V gene data show CDR1 as SGHTA and CDR2 as FQGNSA. V lost 6 bases to trimming and J lost 7 bases, with 9 bases between them. CDR3: CASSFGGEKLFF. The CDR3 region has the DNA TGTGCCAGCAGTTTTGGAGGTGAAAAACTGTTTTTT.

The chain's CDR3 is CASSVFSGETQYF. The DNA of the CDR3 is TGTGCCAGTAGTGTTTTTAGCGGAGAGACCCAGTACTTC. The rearrangement links TRBV19 to TRBJ2-5, with D tentatively TRBD2 (6 bases). Trimming cost V 5 bases and J 4 bases, with 11 bases left between them. Germline CDR1 reads LNHDA; CDR2 reads SQIVND (reference sequence). The CDR3 is 13 amino acids.

The CDR3 sequence is CASSLWQSDTQYF. CDR3 coding DNA: TGTGCCAGCAGCTTATGGCAATCAGATACGCAGTATTTT. The chain joins TRBV7-8 to TRBJ2-3; no reliable D call. The CDR3 extends over 13 amino acids. The V gene lost 2 bases and the J gene lost 4 bases, with 7 bases spanning the gap. The germline V gene encodes CDR1 SGHVS and CDR2 FQNEAQ.

V is TRBV7-2 and J is TRBJ2-2, with 7 bases that match TRBD1. The CDR3 consists of 17 residues. V lost 5 bases and J lost 8; bases outside the gene matches: 17. CDR1 is SGHTA and CDR2 is FQGNSA in the germline V gene. CDR3 region: CASSPLRGGNLPGELFF. The CDR3 DNA follows: TGTGCCAGCAGCCCCTTAAGAGGGGGCAATTTACCGGGGGAGCTGTTTTTT. The entire variable domain, with the rest obtained from reference TRBV7-2 and TRBJ2-2, is as follows: GAGVSQSPSNKVTEKGKDVELRCDPISGHTALYWYRQSLGQGLEFLIYFQGNSAPDKSGLPSDRFSAERTGGSVSTLTIQRTQQEDSAVYLCASSPLRGGNLPGELFFGEGSRLTVL.

Here the CDR3 reads CASSKRAQGYEQYF. CDR3 sequence (DNA): TGTGCCAGTAGTAAAAGGGCGCAGGGATACGAGCAGTACTTC. This chain connects TRBV19 to TRBJ2-7; weak D call: TRBD1 (5 bases). The V gene's germline CDR1 is LNHDA and CDR2 SQIVND (reference sequence). This CDR3 is built from 14 residues. V was cut by 4 bases and J by 4 bases, with 14 bases left in between.

This clone appeared a single time. The genes are TRBV10-3 and TRBJ1-6; perhaps TRBD1 as D (5 bases). Trimming took off 10 bases at V and 6 bases at J, with 13 bases between the two ends. The CDR3 totals 13 residues. The germline V gene encodes CDR1 ENHRY and CDR2 SYGVKD. As DNA, the CDR3 is TGTGCCACTCAAGGGACTGCTAATTCACCCCTCCACTTT. As protein: CATQGTANSPLHF.

The sample holds a few counts of this clone. Other DNA sequences in this specimen translate into the identical CDR3. This chain joins TRBV5-1 and TRBJ2-7; tentatively, D is TRBD1 (5 bases). V lost 0 bases, J lost 1 base, and 8 bases lay in between. This CDR3 is built from 14 residues. The germline V gene has CDR1 SGHRS and CDR2 YFSETQ. In nucleotides, the CDR3 is TGCGCCAGCAGCTTGGCCCAGGGTTCCTACGAGCAGTACTTC. This codes for CASSLAQGSYEQYF.

This chain connects TRBV27 to TRBJ1-2; D ambiguous. Germline CDR1 reads MNHEY; CDR2 reads SMNVEV (reference sequence). V was cut by 6 bases and J by 8 bases, with 16 bases left in between. This CDR3 is 13 amino acids long. The CDR3 DNA is TGTGCCAGCAGAACCCCCCCCCACACGGGCTACACCTTC. Translating gives CASRTPPHTGYTF.

V usage is TRBV28 and J usage is TRBJ1-1; D gene unclear. The CDR3 consists of 12 residues. The V gene lost 1 base and the J gene lost 4 bases, with 4 bases spanning the gap. CDR1 is MDHEN, CDR2 SYDVKM, per germline. The CDR3 loop reads CASSLLSTEAFF. CDR3 in DNA: TGTGCCAGCAGTTTATTATCCACTGAAGCTTTCTTT.

This clone was detected only a few times. The rearrangement links TRBV5-1 to TRBJ1-3, with 7 nucleotides matching TRBD1. Germline loops: CDR1 SGHRS, CDR2 YFSETQ. The CDR3 is made up of 15 amino acids. Unmatched junction bases numbered 6, after V lost 4 bases and J lost 2 bases. CDR3 DNA: TGCGCCAGCAGCCCGCAGGGGGTTCCTGGAAACACCATATATTTT. Encoded protein: CASSPQGVPGNTIYF. The full variable domain, rest sourced from reference TRBV5-1 and TRBJ1-3, is KAGVTQTPRYLIKTRGQQVTLSCSPISGHRSVSWYQQTPGQGLQFLFEYFSETQRNKGNFPGRFSGRQFSNSRSEMNVSTLELGDSALYLCASSPQGVPGNTIYFGEGSWLTVV.

This chain connects TRBV7-2 to TRBJ1-2; D unclear. Trimming stripped 1 base from V and 5 bases from J, with 8 bases between. The germline CDR1 and CDR2 sequences are SGHTA and FQGNSA. CDR3 length: 13 residues. CDR3 bases: TGTGCCAGCAGCTTAGATACAGCTTATGGCTACACCTTC. Its protein is CASSLDTAYGYTF.

The gene calls are TRBV14 and TRBJ1-2; TRBD1 matches 9 bases. The length of the CDR3 is 18 residues. The trim removed 5 bases at V and 6 bases at J, leaving 19 bases unmatched. Germline CDR1 SGHDN, CDR2 FVKESK. The CDR3 coding sequence is TGTGCCAGCAGCTCCCACCGGGACAGGGCTTTAGTGGGTCATGGCTACACCTTC. This sequence encodes CASSSHRDRALVGHGYTF.

This chain connects TRBV6-5 to TRBJ1-5; no reliable D call. This CDR3 has 15 residues. V was cut by 2 bases and J by 0 bases, with 8 bases left in between. Germline V gives CDR1 MNHEY, CDR2 SVGAGI. For the CDR3, the DNA is TGTGCCAGCAGTTACAGCGGTTATAGCAATCAGCCCCAGCATTTT. This gives the protein CASSYSGYSNQPQHF.

The chain uses TRBV29-1 and TRBJ1-1, with D hard to call. V was cut by 5 bases and J by 6 bases, with 7 bases left in between. CDR3 length: 10 residues. Germline V lookup: CDR1 SQVTM, CDR2 ANQGSEA. CDR3 DNA sequence: TGCAGCGTTTATGGCCCTGAAGCTTTCTTT. Its protein product is CSVYGPEAFF.

The V gene is TRBV7-9, the J gene TRBJ2-1; 11 bases are shared with TRBD2. V was pared by 2 bases and J by 9 bases, with 6 bases of the junction left unmatched. This CDR3 spans 15 amino acids. The germline CDR1 and CDR2 sequences are SEHNR and FQNEAQ (reference sequence). CDR3 DNA: TGTGCCAGCAGCTTAACCAATCTAGCGGGGGGTGAGCAGTTCTTC. This translates into CASSLTNLAGGEQFF.

The V gene is TRBV15, the J gene TRBJ2-7, with 7 positions matching TRBD1. Germline V gene lookup returns CDR1 LNHNV and CDR2 YYDKDF (reference sequence). The CDR3 is made up of 14 amino acids. V lost 3 bases and J lost 5; bases outside the gene matches: 7. The CDR3 DNA reads TGTGCCACCAGCAGCGGACAGGTTAACAACGAGCAGTACTTC. It specifies CATSSGQVNNEQYF.

The rearrangement links TRBV7-6 to TRBJ2-7, with 10 bases matching TRBD2. Germline V gene sequence: CDR1 SGHVS, CDR2 FNYEAQ. With 3 bases clipped from V and 5 bases from J, the junction kept 13 bases outside the gene matches. The CDR3 covers 17 residues. The CDR3 reads CASSFLLAGRLIHEQYF. As DNA, the CDR3 is TGTGCCAGCAGCTTTTTACTAGCGGGACGCCTCATCCACGAGCAGTACTTC.

The gene calls are TRBV5-1 and TRBJ1-1; 7 nucleotides agree with TRBD1. The germline V gene encodes CDR1 SGHRS and CDR2 YFSETQ. The CDR3 is 17 amino acids. V shed 5 bases, J shed 6 bases, and the junction held 19 bases outside the gene matches. CDR3 amino acids: CASSFRMNRTGWSEAFF. The CDR3 DNA reads as TGCGCCAGCAGTTTTAGAATGAACCGGACAGGTTGGTCTGAAGCTTTCTTT.

The chain couples TRBV11-2 to TRBJ2-7; 12 positions match TRBD1. Germline lookup yields CDR1 SGHAT and CDR2 FQNNGV. The CDR3 extends over 16 amino acids. J was trimmed by 5 bases and V by 4 bases; bases with no gene match: 9. CDR3 in DNA: TGTGCCAGCAGCTGGAGGGGACAGGGGGCGTCGGACGAGCAGTACTTC. Translation gives CASSWRGQGASDEQYF.

Only one count was recorded for this clone. V and J are TRBV5-1 and TRBJ2-3; 7 bases line up with TRBD1. The CDR3 sequence is 14 residues long. The V and J ends lost 0 bases and 11 bases, in that order; junction bases with no gene match: 9. CDR1 is SGHRS, CDR2 YFSETQ, per germline. This CDR3 reads CASSLGDSTFGQYF. CDR3 in DNA: TGCGCCAGCAGCTTGGGGGACAGTACCTTCGGGCAGTATTTT.

The sample holds one count of this clone. The chain has TRBV2 and TRBJ2-2; 12 positions agree with TRBD2. V shed 7 bases and J 4 bases; nucleotides not matched to a gene: 13. Germline values: CDR1 SNHLY, CDR2 FYNNEI. This CDR3 comprises 18 residues. The CDR3 here is CASTARPSGGEGTGELFF. The CDR3 nucleotides read TGTGCCAGCACGGCGAGGCCTAGCGGGGGGGAAGGCACCGGGGAGCTGTTTTTT. The complete variable domain, with remaining parts taken from reference TRBV2 and TRBJ2-2, reads EPEVTQTPSHQVTQMGQEVILRCVPISNHLYFYWYRQILGQKVEFLVSFYNNEISEKSEIFDDQFSVERPDGSNFTLKIRSTKLEDSAMYFCASTARPSGGEGTGELFFGEGSRLTVL.

A few counts support this clone. The rearrangement uses TRBV6-5 and TRBJ2-1; possibly TRBD2 for D (6 bases). V lost 5 bases and J 2 bases, leaving 13 bases between the germline ends. The CDR3 sequence is 15 residues long. CDR1 and CDR2 from the germline V gene are MNHEY and SVGAGI. CDR3 protein: CASSAPGGTYNEQFF. The CDR3 DNA reads as TGTGCCAGCAGTGCCCCCGGAGGGACCTACAATGAGCAGTTCTTC.

The chain recombines TRBV6-5 with TRBJ1-1; D remains unclear. CDR3 length: 14 residues. The V gene's germline CDR1 is MNHEY and CDR2 SVGAGI. Trimming took off 4 bases at V and 2 bases at J, with 11 bases between the two ends. This chain's CDR3 is CASSLHAPNTEAFF. The CDR3, as DNA: TGTGCCAGCAGTTTACACGCTCCCAACACTGAAGCTTTCTTT.

The chain combines TRBV7-3 with TRBJ2-2; D is uncertain. The germline V gene encodes CDR1 SGHTA and CDR2 FQGTGA. V gave up 1 base and J gave up 1 base, with 4 bases separating them. CDR3 size: 14 residues. CDR3 region: CASSLRQNTGELFF. The CDR3 region has the DNA TGTGCCAGCAGCTTAAGACAGAACACCGGGGAGCTGTTTTTT.

J is TRBJ1-6 and V is TRBV4-3, with unresolved D. Trimming pared 1 base from V and 4 bases from J, leaving 5 bases between. The CDR3 length is 14 residues. Germline lookup yields CDR1 LGHNA and CDR2 YSLEER. The CDR3 sequence is CASSQVLYNSPLHF. CDR3 in DNA: TGCGCCAGCAGCCAAGTACTGTATAATTCACCCCTCCACTTT.